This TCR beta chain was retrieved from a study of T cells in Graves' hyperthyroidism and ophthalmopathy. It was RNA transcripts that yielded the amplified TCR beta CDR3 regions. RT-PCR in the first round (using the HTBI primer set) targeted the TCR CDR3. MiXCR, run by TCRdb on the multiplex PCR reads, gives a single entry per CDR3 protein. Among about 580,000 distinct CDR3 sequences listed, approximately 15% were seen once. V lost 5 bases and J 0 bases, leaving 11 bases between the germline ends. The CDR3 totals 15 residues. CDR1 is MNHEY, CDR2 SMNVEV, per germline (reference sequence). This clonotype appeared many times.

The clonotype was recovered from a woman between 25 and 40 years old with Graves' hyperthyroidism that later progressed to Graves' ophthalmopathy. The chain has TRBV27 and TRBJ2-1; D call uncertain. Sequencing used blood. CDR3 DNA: TGTGCCAGCAGTCCTTACACCAGCTCCTACAATGAGCAGTTCTTC. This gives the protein CASSPYTSSYNEQFF.